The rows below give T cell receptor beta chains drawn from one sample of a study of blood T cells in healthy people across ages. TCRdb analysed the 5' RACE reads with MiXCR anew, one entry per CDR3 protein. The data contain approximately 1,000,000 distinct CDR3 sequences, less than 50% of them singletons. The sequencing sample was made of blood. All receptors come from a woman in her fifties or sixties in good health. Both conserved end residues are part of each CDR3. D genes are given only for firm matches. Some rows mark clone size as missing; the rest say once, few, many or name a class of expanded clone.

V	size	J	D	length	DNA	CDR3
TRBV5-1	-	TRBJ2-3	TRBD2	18	TGCGCCAGCAGCTTGGGTCTGGCTAGCGGAGGGAGCACAGATACGCAGTATTTT	CASSLGLASGGSTDTQYF
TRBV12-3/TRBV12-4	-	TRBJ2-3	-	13	TGTGCCAGCAGTCACACCACAATAGATACGCAGTATTTT	CASSHTTIDTQYF
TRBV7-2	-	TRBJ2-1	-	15	TGTGCCAGCAGCATTAGCGTCTCCTCCTACAATGAGCAGTTCTTC	CASSISVSSYNEQFF
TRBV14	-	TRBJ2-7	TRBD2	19	TGTGCCAGCAGCCATCAACTACCGGGACTAGCGGGAGGGATCCACGAGCAGTACTTC	CASSHQLPGLAGGIHEQYF
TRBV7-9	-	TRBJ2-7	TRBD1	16	TGTGCCAGCAGCCTACCTGCTGGGACAGGTCCCTACGAGCAGTACTTC	CASSLPAGTGPYEQYF
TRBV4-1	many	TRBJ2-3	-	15	TGCGCCAGCAGCCAAGATCAGATTAGCACAGATACGCAGTATTTT	CASSQDQISTDTQYF
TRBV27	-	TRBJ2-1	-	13	TGTGCCATCAGGGGCGGGCCCGACAATGAGCAGTTCTTC	CAIRGGPDNEQFF
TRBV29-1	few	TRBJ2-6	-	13	TGCAGCGTTGTCGGCGGGACAGACAACGTCCTGACTTTC	CSVVGGTDNVLTF
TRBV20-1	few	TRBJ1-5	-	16	TGCAGTGCTCGAGTTACCCAGGACAGACGAAATCAGCCCCAGCATTTT	CSARVTQDRRNQPQHF
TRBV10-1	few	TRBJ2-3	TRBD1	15	TGCGCCAGCATTCCCGTGGGACAGTTCACAGATACGCAGTATTTT	CASIPVGQFTDTQYF
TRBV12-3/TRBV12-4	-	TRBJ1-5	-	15	TGTGCCAGCAGTTTTGGTCAGCTTAGCAATCAGCCCCAGCATTTT	CASSFGQLSNQPQHF
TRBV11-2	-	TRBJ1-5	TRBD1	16	TGTGCCAGCAGCCCTTGGACAGGGAGATTTAATCAGCCCCAGCATTTT	CASSPWTGRFNQPQHF
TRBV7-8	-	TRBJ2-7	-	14	TGTGCCGGCAGCTTGCGCGGCGGTAACAATGAGCAGTACTTC	CAGSLRGGNNEQYF
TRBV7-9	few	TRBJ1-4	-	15	TGTGCCAGCAGCTATGGTCAGACAACTAATGAAAAACTGTTTTTT	CASSYGQTTNEKLFF
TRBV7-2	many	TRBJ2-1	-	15	TGTGCCAGCAGCTTAGTGGCTAGACGGGATAATGAGCAGTTCTTC	CASSLVARRDNEQFF
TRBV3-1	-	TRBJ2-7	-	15	TGTGCCAGCAGCCAAGATGTGGACTTAGCCTACGAGCAGTACTTC	CASSQDVDLAYEQYF
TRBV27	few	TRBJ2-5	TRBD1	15	TGTGCCAGCAGTTCACGACAGGGCTATCGGGAGACCCAGTACTTC	CASSSRQGYRETQYF
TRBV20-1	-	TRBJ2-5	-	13	TGCAGTGCTAGAGTAGTAGCTGGGGAGACCCAGTACTTC	CSARVVAGETQYF
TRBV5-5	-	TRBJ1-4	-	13	TGTGCCAGCAGCCGGGGATCACCGGAAAAACTGTTTTTT	CASSRGSPEKLFF
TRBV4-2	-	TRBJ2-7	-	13	TGTGCCAGCAGCCAAGAGTCTAGTTATGAGCAGTACTTC	CASSQESSYEQYF
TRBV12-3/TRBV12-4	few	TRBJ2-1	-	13	TGTGCCAGCAGTTTAGAGACGGGGAGCGAGCAGTTCTTC	CASSLETGSEQFF
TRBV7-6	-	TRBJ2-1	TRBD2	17	TGTGCCAGCAGTTTAACTAGCGGGAGTCTTTCCTACAATGAGCAGTTCTTC	CASSLTSGSLSYNEQFF
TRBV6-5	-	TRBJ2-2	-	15	TGTGCCAGCAGGATGGACTCCTCGAACACCGGGGAGCTGTTTTTT	CASRMDSSNTGELFF
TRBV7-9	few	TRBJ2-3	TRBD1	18	TGTGCCAGCAGTCAGTCCGGACAGGGGTCAACTAGCACAGATACGCAGTATTTT	CASSQSGQGSTSTDTQYF
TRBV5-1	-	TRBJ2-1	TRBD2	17	TGCGCCAGCAGCTTGAACCTAGCGGGAGCCCCCTACAATGAGCAGTTCTTC	CASSLNLAGAPYNEQFF
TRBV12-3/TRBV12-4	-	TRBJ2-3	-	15	TGTGCCAGCAGTTTATTCGCAGGATGGACAGATACGCAGTATTTT	CASSLFAGWTDTQYF
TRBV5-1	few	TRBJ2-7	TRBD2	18	TGCGCCAGCAGCACGGGACTAGCGGGATTGGGCAGCTCCTACGAGCAGTACTTC	CASSTGLAGLGSSYEQYF
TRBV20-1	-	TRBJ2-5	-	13	TGCAGTGCTTGGACGTACGGCAAAGAGACCCAGTACTTC	CSAWTYGKETQYF
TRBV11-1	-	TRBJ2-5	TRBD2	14	TGTGCCAGCAGCACGCCTAGCGGTGGGGCGACCCAGTACTTC	CASSTPSGGATQYF
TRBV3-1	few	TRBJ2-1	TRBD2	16	TGTGCCAGCAGACTATCGACTAGCGGGAGGGCGGGTGAGCAGTTCTTC	CASRLSTSGRAGEQFF
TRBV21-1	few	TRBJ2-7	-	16	TGTGCCAGCAGCAAAGTTCGCTACGGGACTCTCTACGAGCAGTACTTC	CASSKVRYGTLYEQYF
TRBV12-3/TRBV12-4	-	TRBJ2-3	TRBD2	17	TGTGCCAGCAGGAACGGGACTAGCAGACTTGTAGTAGATACGCAGTATTTT	CASRNGTSRLVVDTQYF
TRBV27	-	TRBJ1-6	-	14	TGTGCCAGCAGTTTGGGGGGTTATAATTCACCCCTCCACTTT	CASSLGGYNSPLHF
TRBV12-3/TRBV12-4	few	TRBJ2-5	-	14	TGTGCCAGCAGTCACGAAGGGGACCAAGAGACCCAGTACTTC	CASSHEGDQETQYF